This paragraph covers one TCR beta chain sequence. The sample originates from a study of T cell changes during pregnancy in multiple sclerosis. The V gene's germline CDR1 is SQVTM and CDR2 ANQGSEA. The ends were cut back, 7 bases at V and 2 bases at J, with 16 bases in the middle. The CDR3 covers 14 residues. Sequencing was performed with immunoSEQ multiplex PCR; in TCRdb, only in-frame clones are kept and a portion is missing. The table includes 55,000 or so clones, 75% to 90% detected once. The source is a female donor with multiple sclerosis, enrolled in a pregnancy study. This rearrangement joins TRBV29-1 to TRBJ2-3; weak D call: TRBD1 (5 bases). Sequences were derived from CD4+ T cells from peripheral blood mononuclear cells, sampled in the first trimester of pregnancy. The CDR3 spells CSAKGTGYTDTQYF. The CDR3 DNA reads TGCAGCGCCAAGGGCACAGGTTACACAGATACGCAGTATTTT.